This T cell receptor beta chain was recorded in a study of shared clonotypes between healthy human individuals (TCRdb year 2020). About the investigation overall: The cohort included a few men and two women between 18 and 49 years of age. Per donor, three plates each were used for CD4 naive and CD4 memory, two for CD8 naive, and one for CD8 memory. The study deeply sequenced blood TCR repertoires of about five healthy adults to estimate repertoire size and the extent of clonotype sharing between individuals. To increase sequencing depth and limit assay-specific biases, different laboratories used diverse techniques to prepare libraries and sequence TCR repertoires. Each donor's leukapheresis produced roughly between roughly 0.9 and 9 billion PBMCs. Results the study describes overall, beyond this receptor: Because the study included only a small number of donors, the genetic and exposure-history diversity represented was limited. Larger estimated clonotype richness was generally found for naive subsets than for memory subsets. Pairwise subsampling indicated that sequencing depth was expected to affect the degree of clonotype sharing among donors. Compared with non-shared clonotypes, clonotypes shared by all four sorted-subset donors had higher generation probabilities. Sampling was restricted to blood, and TCR repertoires in tissues likely differ from the TCR repertoires found in blood. Across several donors, about 4.5% of naive CD4, roughly 3.5% of naive CD8, around 2.1% of memory CD4, and 0.4% to 0.45% of memory CD8 clonotypes were shared. Rarefaction of sorted-subset datasets indicated incomplete sequencing despite the large sequencing depth.

CD8 naive samples consisted of CD45RO-negative cells that were positively selected for CCR7, yielding a CD45RA+CCR7+ population without TemRA cells. Healthy HIV-negative adults with no recently reported acute infections or vaccinations were included as donors. Every donor was a Caucasian adult residing in Nashville, Tennessee, USA. Blood was collected by leukapheresis, and PBMCs were isolated by Ficoll-Histopaque density gradient centrifugation and then cryopreserved in liquid nitrogen vapor phase. Analytical flow cytometry was used to check the purity and quantity of each magnetically sorted T cell population. Each sorted fraction had its genomic DNA isolated and then quantified by UV absorbance on a Nanodrop 2000c. Turning to this clone: This receptor's antigen is unknown. Base quality data are lacking; no much larger clone is found one base away.

Using the deep immunoSEQ assay, multiplex PCR amplified TCR CDR3 regions from genomic DNA. Genomic DNA extracted from each cell subset was distributed evenly over all wells of several immunoSEQ 96-well plates, and each plate served as one replicate. For sorted subsets, around 200 ng genomic DNA, equal to 25,000 to 35,000 T cell genomes, was loaded into each replicate PCR. Purified libraries were quantified with a Qubit 3.0 fluorometer, sized on a Bioanalyzer 2100, and re-quantified with the KAPA Library Quantification kit. Every immunoSEQ 96-well plate was sequenced on a separate single-read 150-cycle Illumina NextSeq 550 flow cell. The original methods were these. The immunoSEQ output contained only junctional sequences without quality scores, so filtering could not match that applied to full-length reads. To assign V/J genes and CDR3, sequences were annotated using PyIR, a Python wrapper for IgBLAST v1.9, with IMGT germline references. Reads were filtered out if the reads had weak V/J assignments (E-value above 1e-6), no CDR3, stop codons, out-of-frame junctions, or ambiguous translated residues. V3J clonotypes were defined by identical inferred V gene, J gene, and CDR3 amino acid sequence. The percentage overlap between two repertoires was calculated by dividing the number of shared unique clonotypes by the size of the smaller repertoire. RTK rarefaction, the Chao1 estimator, and Recon v2.1 estimates of unobserved clonotypes were used to assess repertoire richness. Generation probabilities for all TCRbeta clonotypes obtained by the gDNA method from a handful of donors were computed using OLGA. Sourced from immuneACCESS, this table was stored by TCRdb with only in-frame sequences that have V and J called. A share of the clones is absent; for the studies checked, an unresolved V gene accounts for under half, and the remainder has no known explanation. V, J and clone size reflect that table, while D and trimming were determined from the DNA. This sample gives roughly 590,000 clones in total; less than 97% of them show up just once. The ten largest clonotypes hold 0.1% to 0.11% of the sample.

This clonotype originated in a woman aged 25-40 years in good health. The sequenced sample was naive CD8+ T cells sorted from blood. The intended sense of this specimen's cell subset or site label: CD45RA+CCR7+.

For the CDR3, the sequence is CASSFPGLAEDRGGELFF. The nucleotides are TGTGCCAGCAGTTTCCCTGGACTAGCGGAGGACAGGGGCGGGGAGCTGTTTTTT. The chain uses TRBV28 and TRBJ2-2, with a weak D call of TRBD2 (10 bases match). Spanning cysteine to phenylalanine, the CDR3 consists of 18 amino acids. CDR3 DNA only is kept here, 54 bases in frame from base 1. The germline V gene supplies CDR1 MDHEN and CDR2 SYDVKM. V loses 3 bases, J loses 7 bases, and the germline ends lie 24 bases apart.